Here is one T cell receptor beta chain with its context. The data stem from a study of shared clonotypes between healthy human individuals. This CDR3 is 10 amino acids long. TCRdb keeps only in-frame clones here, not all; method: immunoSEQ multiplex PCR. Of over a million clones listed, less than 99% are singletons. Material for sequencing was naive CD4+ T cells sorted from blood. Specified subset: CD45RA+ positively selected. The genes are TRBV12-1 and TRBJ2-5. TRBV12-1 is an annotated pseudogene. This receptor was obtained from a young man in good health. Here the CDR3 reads CATKGCAQYF. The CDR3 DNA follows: TGTGCCACCAAGGGTTGTGCCCAGTACTTC.